Following are 13 T cell receptor beta chains from one sample sequenced in a study of CD8 T cells in ankylosing spondylitis. TCRdb ran MiXCR on the 5' RACE reads and lists one entry per CDR3 protein. The table has about 190,000 distinct CDR3 sequences, 13% seen once. Sequencing input: blood, either unsorted or a sorted T cell fraction (not recorded which). The receptors derive from a female donor with ankylosing spondylitis or in good health (not recorded which).

This clonotype has a count of ten or more. The CDR3 reads CASSQDRHGTGLSYEQYF. The DNA of the CDR3 is TGTGCCAGCAGCCAAGATCGGCATGGGACAGGGCTCTCCTACGAGCAGTACTTC. The chain carries TRBV4-2 and TRBJ2-7; TRBD1 aligns across 9 bases. From germline, CDR1 is LGHNA and CDR2 YNFKEQ. This CDR3 spans 18 amino acids. J was trimmed by 0 bases and V by 0 bases; bases with no gene match: 9.

This clonotype showed up just a few times. The chain combines TRBV20-1 with TRBJ2-7, with TRBD1 matching over 8 bases. Germline V CDR1 and CDR2: DFQATT, SNEGSKA (reference sequence). The length of the CDR3 is 15 residues. The trim removed 6 bases at V and 5 bases at J, leaving 15 bases unmatched. As DNA, the CDR3 is TGCAGTGCCCGGAACGACAGGGGTTCTATGAACGAGCAGTACTTC. As protein: CSARNDRGSMNEQYF.

The rearrangement links TRBV18 to TRBJ2-7; 10 bases agree with TRBD1. This CDR3 comprises 18 residues. Per the germline V gene, CDR1 is KGHSH and CDR2 is LQKENI. V dropped 6 bases and J dropped 3; count of bases not matched to a gene: 17. The CDR3: CASSYTMTTGTGDYEQYF. As DNA, the CDR3 is TGTGCCAGCTCTTATACCATGACTACCGGGACAGGGGACTACGAGCAGTACTTC. The entire variable domain, with the rest obtained from reference TRBV18 and TRBJ2-7, is as follows: NAGVMQNPRHLVRRRGQEARLRCSPMKGHSHVYWYRQLPEEGLKFMVYLQKENIIDESGMPKERFSAEFPKEGPSILRIQQVVRGDSAAYFCASSYTMTTGTGDYEQYFGPGTRLTVT.

In its sample, this clonotype was seen a few times. The V and J genes are TRBV14 and TRBJ2-1; 8 bases map to TRBD2. Per germline, CDR1 SGHDN and CDR2 FVKESK. V was clipped by 4 bases and J by 7 bases; unmatched bases: 9. The CDR3 sequence is 15 residues long. CDR3 bases: TGTGCCAGCAGCCCCCGGGTAGCGGGAAGGAATGAGCAGTTCTTC. Translation gives CASSPRVAGRNEQFF.

The CDR3 is CASSYSPSSGRSHEQYF. The DNA of the CDR3 is TGTGCCAGCAGTTACTCGCCCTCTAGCGGGAGATCCCACGAGCAGTACTTC. V is TRBV6-5 and J is TRBJ2-7; 10 bases map to TRBD2. The V gene end was trimmed by 0 bases and the J gene end by 5 bases; junction bases not matched to a gene: 10. Germline values: CDR1 MNHEY, CDR2 SVGAGI. The CDR3 runs to 17 residues.

This clonotype was seen ten or more times. The rearrangement joins TRBV18 to TRBJ1-1, with D hard to call. Between the trimmed V and J ends, which lost 3 bases and 1 base, there was a span of 18 bases. This CDR3 contains 17 residues. Germline V gene data show CDR1 as KGHSH and CDR2 as LQKENI. CDR3 loop: CASSPTTLDGSNTEAFF. The CDR3 nucleotides read TGTGCCAGCTCACCCACAACCCTGGACGGTTCGAACACTGAAGCTTTCTTT. Full variable domain (outside the CDR3, taken from reference TRBV18 and TRBJ1-1): NAGVMQNPRHLVRRRGQEARLRCSPMKGHSHVYWYRQLPEEGLKFMVYLQKENIIDESGMPKERFSAEFPKEGPSILRIQQVVRGDSAAYFCASSPTTLDGSNTEAFFGQGTRLTVV.

This clonotype was observed many times. V and J are TRBV19 and TRBJ1-1; 9 bases align to TRBD1. CDR1 LNHDA and CDR2 SQIVND come from the germline V gene (reference sequence). The V segment lost 6 bases and the J segment 5 bases; nucleotides outside the gene matches: 10. CDR3 size: 15 residues. As DNA, the CDR3 is TGTGCCAGTAGAAGTAGACAGGGGGTGCGTACTGAAGCTTTCTTT. Translation gives CASRSRQGVRTEAFF.

This chain joins TRBV30 and TRBJ1-1, with a weak D call TRBD1 (6 bases). CDR1 and CDR2 from the germline V gene are GTSNPN and SVGIG (reference sequence). V shed 0 bases and J shed 8 bases, with 13 bases lying between them. This CDR3 has 13 residues. This CDR3 is CAWSVPLGAEAFF. The CDR3 DNA sequence: TGTGCCTGGAGTGTACCATTGGGGGCAGAAGCTTTCTTT.

This clonotype was recorded at least ten times. The genes are TRBV7-2 and TRBJ1-1; the D is unclear. V lost 1 base and J 2 bases, leaving 8 bases between the germline ends. This CDR3 is built from 14 residues. Germline CDR1 and CDR2: SGHTA and FQGNSA. The CDR3, as DNA: TGTGCCAGCAGCTTAGACATCCGCAACACTGAAGCTTTCTTT. Translated: CASSLDIRNTEAFF.

This clonotype turned up a few times. The chain joins TRBV15 to TRBJ2-1; the D gene is possibly TRBD1 (6 bases). The CDR3 runs to 12 residues. The V end was cut by 2 bases, the J end by 7 bases, with 6 bases between. Germline loops: CDR1 LNHNV, CDR2 YYDKDF (reference sequence). The CDR3 DNA sequence: TGTGCCACCAGCAGACAGGGGAATGAGCAGTTCTTC. Amino acid sequence: CATSRQGNEQFF.

To note about this clonotype: A read error is likely, as this CDR3 ends without the conserved phenylalanine or tryptophan. The gene calls are TRBV12-3 or TRBV12-4 and TRBJ2-2; TRBD1 agrees at 8 bases. CDR3 length equals 15 residues. With 5 bases clipped from V and 5 bases from J, the junction kept 7 bases outside the gene matches. CDR3 in amino acids: CASSLGQGGTGELFY. The CDR3 DNA reads as TGTGCCAGCAGTCTCGGACAGGGCGGGACCGGGGAGCTGTTTTAT.

The gene calls are TRBV20-1 and TRBJ2-7, with D perhaps matching TRBD2 (6 bases). The germline V and J ends were trimmed by 0 bases and 1 base, with 16 bases remaining between them. The germline gives CDR1 DFQATT, CDR2 SNEGSKA (reference sequence). This CDR3 is built from 16 residues. The CDR3 nucleotides are TGCAGTGCTAGAGATCACTCCGCGGGAAGGTCCTACGAGCAGTACTTC. Its protein product is CSARDHSAGRSYEQYF.

The table lists this clonotype with a few counts. This chain connects TRBV25-1 to TRBJ2-1, with a possible D match to TRBD2 (5 bases). V lost 3 bases to trimming and J lost 5 bases, with 11 bases between them. The CDR3 sequence is 14 residues long. Germline CDR1 reads MGHDK; CDR2 reads SYGVNS. The CDR3 bases are TGTGCCAGCAGTGAGGACTGGGATGACAATGAGCAGTTCTTC. Amino acids: CASSEDWDDNEQFF.